The source of this TCR beta chain is a study of T cell repertoires and HLA-DP antigens. Background on the study: In vitro CD4+ alloreactivity was against HeLa-presented HLA-DP.

In the case of this clone: The antigen is not known.

CDR3 length: 15 residues. V lost 3 bases, J lost 8 bases, and 12 bases stayed unmatched. Each pre-culture CD4+ sample aimed for more than 150,000 T cell genomes at deep resolution. Assay: immunoSEQ multiplex PCR; the TCRdb copy retains only in-frame clones and omits some. The table has almost 90,000 clones, around 86% seen once; the top ten hold 1.5% to 2%. This rearrangement joins TRBV23-1 to TRBJ1-2; TRBD1 matches at 7 bases. TRBV23-1 has ORF status, its function being uncertain. Sequenced input: CD4+ T cells from PBMCs. This sequence was found in a man aged 50 or older in good health and CMV-seronegative. CDR3 DNA: TGCGCCAGCAGTCATCGGACAAAGGGGGCGGGGGGCTACACCTTC. Its protein product is CASSHRTKGAGGYTF.